This TCR beta chain originates from a study of shared clonotypes between healthy human individuals. Study-wide context: Those who served as donors were a couple of women and a few men between the ages of 18 and 49. Regarding the study as a whole: With few donors, the genetic and exposure-history diversity represented was limited.

Unsorted PBMC contributed 250 to 300 ng DNA, about 30,000 T cell genomes, to each replicate PCR. Method: immunoSEQ multiplex PCR; TCRdb's copy keeps in-frame clones and lacks some. The sample shows about 490,000 clones, more than 65% of them seen only once. V gave up 2 bases and J gave up 4 bases, with 2 bases separating them. Germline assignment: CDR1 SEHNR and CDR2 FQNEAQ (reference sequence). The CDR3 is 12 residues long. Researchers drew on roughly 82 million PBMCs for genomic DNA from unsorted samples. With regard to this clone: What it binds is not known.

The TCR comes from a middle-aged woman in good health. Some clones in this sample may be carry-over from other donors' samples. The V gene is TRBV7-9, the J gene TRBJ1-4, with D uncertain. Input material: PBMCs. This CDR3 reads CASSLHNEKLFF. As DNA, the CDR3 is TGTGCCAGCAGCTTACATAATGAAAAACTGTTTTTT. The variable domain in full, with the rest retrieved from reference TRBV7-9 and TRBJ1-4, is DTGVSQNPRHKITKRGQNVTFRCDPISEHNRLYWYRQTLGQGPEFLTYFQNEAQLEKSRLLSDRFSAERPKGSFSTLEIQRTEQGDSAMYLCASSLHNEKLFFGSGTQLSVL.